These T cell receptor beta chains were read from a single sample in a study of T cell responses to AZD1222 COVID-19 vaccine. Here immunoSEQ multiplex PCR was the method, and the copy in TCRdb shows in-frame clones only, minus some. The sample lists about 130,000 clones, about nine tenths occurring once. The material was peripheral blood, obtained on day 0 of AZD1222 vaccination. Receptors were obtained from an adult in good health. Both conserved end residues are part of each CDR3. Each record gives: clone size, V gene, J gene, D gene, CDR3 protein, CDR3 DNA. The D gene is left open where the match is weak. Only part of the rows carry a size: once, few, many, or a class if the clone is expanded.

size: -; V: TRBV30; J: TRBJ2-7; D: -; CDR3: CAWIPRGETYEQYF; DNA: TGTGCCTGGATCCCCAGGGGGGAAACCTACGAGCAGTACTTC
size: few; V: TRBV28; J: TRBJ2-1; D: -; CDR3: CASSLTTGGTRNEQFF; DNA: TGTGCCAGCAGTTTAACCACCGGGGGGACAAGGAATGAGCAGTTCTTC
size: -; V: TRBV24-1; J: TRBJ2-2; D: TRBD1; CDR3: CATRGQGDTGELFF; DNA: TGTGCCACCAGGGGACAGGGAGACACCGGGGAGCTGTTTTTT
size: -; V: TRBV27; J: TRBJ1-2; D: -; CDR3: CASSLSGTPFYGYTF; DNA: TGTGCCAGCAGTTTATCGGGCACCCCTTTTTATGGCTACACCTTC
size: -; V: TRBV6-5; J: TRBJ1-5; D: -; CDR3: CASSPGPNNQPQHF; DNA: TGTGCCAGCAGCCCAGGACCCAACAATCAGCCCCAGCATTTT
size: -; V: TRBV12-3/TRBV12-4; J: TRBJ1-1; D: -; CDR3: CASSFEMNTEAFF; DNA: TGTGCCAGCAGTTTTGAGATGAACACTGAAGCTTTCTTT
size: -; V: TRBV9; J: TRBJ2-1; D: TRBD2; CDR3: CASSTGGASYNEQFF; DNA: TGTGCCAGCAGCACCGGGGGGGCCTCCTACAATGAGCAGTTCTTC
size: -; V: TRBV5-1; J: TRBJ2-1; D: -; CDR3: CASSLIGDNEQFF; DNA: TGCGCCAGCAGCTTGATTGGGGATAATGAGCAGTTCTTC
size: -; V: TRBV18; J: TRBJ1-2; D: -; CDR3: CASSTTGPENYGYTF; DNA: TGTGCCAGCTCAACCACGGGACCGGAGAACTATGGCTACACCTTC
size: -; V: TRBV27; J: TRBJ2-5; D: -; CDR3: CASSFNRAETQYF; DNA: TGTGCCAGCAGTTTCAACAGGGCAGAGACCCAGTACTTC
size: -; V: TRBV5-4; J: TRBJ2-2; D: -; CDR3: CASSLGVASGELFF; DNA: TGTGCCAGCAGCTTGGGAGTAGCCTCCGGGGAGCTGTTTTTT
size: -; V: TRBV3-1/TRBV3-2; J: TRBJ1-2; D: -; CDR3: CASSQVEGANYGYTF; DNA: TGTGCCAGCAGCCAAGTGGAAGGGGCAAACTATGGCTACACCTTC
size: -; V: TRBV14; J: TRBJ2-7; D: -; CDR3: CASSHTEFYEQYF; DNA: TGTGCCAGCAGCCACACCGAATTCTACGAGCAGTACTTC
size: -; V: TRBV27; J: TRBJ2-7; D: TRBD2; CDR3: CASSYQAGGHEQYF; DNA: TGTGCCAGCAGTTACCAAGCGGGGGGCCACGAGCAGTACTTC
size: -; V: TRBV12-3/TRBV12-4; J: TRBJ1-2; D: -; CDR3: CASSPLVNYGYTF; DNA: TGTGCCAGCAGTCCCCTAGTTAACTATGGCTACACCTTC
size: -; V: TRBV5-5; J: TRBJ1-4; D: -; CDR3: CASSLAAGVNEKLFF; DNA: TGTGCCAGCAGCTTGGCCGCAGGGGTTAATGAAAAACTGTTTTTT
size: once; V: TRBV10-3; J: TRBJ1-5; D: -; CDR3: CAISDGPNQPQHF; DNA: TGTGCCATCAGCGACGGCCCCAATCAGCCCCAGCATTTT
size: -; V: TRBV5-6; J: TRBJ1-6; D: TRBD1; CDR3: CASSKDRVVLSPLHF; DNA: TGTGCCAGCAGTAAGGACAGGGTAGTGCTCTCACCCCTCCACTTT
size: -; V: TRBV6-5; J: TRBJ1-3; D: -; CDR3: CASSGGQTIYF; DNA: TGTGCCAGCAGCGGGGGGCAGACCATATATTTT
size: -; V: TRBV14; J: TRBJ1-2; D: -; CDR3: CASSQGAFYGYTF; DNA: TGTGCCAGCAGCCAAGGGGCGTTCTATGGCTACACCTTC
size: -; V: TRBV18; J: TRBJ2-7; D: -; CDR3: CASSPDLGVGSYEQYF; DNA: TGTGCCAGCTCACCAGACTTGGGGGTGGGCTCCTACGAGCAGTACTTC
size: few; V: TRBV6-2/TRBV6-3; J: TRBJ2-1; D: TRBD1; CDR3: CASSYQGLGQGGNEQFF; DNA: TGTGCCAGCAGTTACCAAGGTCTGGGACAGGGTGGCAATGAGCAGTTCTTC
size: -; V: TRBV12-3/TRBV12-4; J: TRBJ2-7; D: TRBD1; CDR3: CASSFRGWEQYF; DNA: TGTGCCAGCAGTTTCAGGGGGTGGGAGCAGTACTTC
size: -; V: TRBV14; J: TRBJ1-5; D: TRBD1; CDR3: CASSLDRGHSKNQPQHF; DNA: TGTGCCAGCAGCCTAGACAGGGGGCATTCCAAAAATCAGCCCCAGCATTTT
size: -; V: TRBV7-2; J: TRBJ2-1; D: TRBD2; CDR3: CASSPGLAGGSYNEQFF; DNA: TGTGCCAGCAGCCCGGGACTAGCGGGGGGGTCCTACAATGAGCAGTTCTTC
size: -; V: TRBV12-3/TRBV12-4; J: TRBJ1-3; D: -; CDR3: CASRWARGNTIYF; DNA: TGTGCCTCGAGGTGGGCGCGGGGAAACACCATATATTTT
size: -; V: TRBV19; J: TRBJ2-7; D: TRBD1; CDR3: CASSPGQGRYEQYF; DNA: TGTGCCAGTAGTCCTGGACAGGGTCGCTACGAGCAGTACTTC
size: -; V: TRBV30; J: TRBJ1-1; D: -; CDR3: CAWRGPRIYTEAFF; DNA: TGTGCCTGGAGGGGTCCTAGAATTTACACTGAAGCTTTCTTT
size: -; V: TRBV28; J: TRBJ1-1; D: -; CDR3: CASSLTSTDTEAFF; DNA: TGTGCCAGCAGTTTGACATCGACAGACACTGAAGCTTTCTTT
size: -; V: TRBV4-1; J: TRBJ1-5; D: TRBD1; CDR3: CASSQPDRGDVSQHF; DNA: TGCGCCAGCAGCCAACCCGACAGGGGCGATGTGTCCCAGCATTTT
size: -; V: TRBV19; J: TRBJ1-5; D: TRBD1; CDR3: CASSTLEGQGLGNQPQHF; DNA: TGTGCCAGTAGTACTCTTGAGGGACAGGGATTGGGCAATCAGCCCCAGCATTTT
size: once; V: TRBV2; J: TRBJ1-5; D: -; CDR3: CASSTGTNQPQHF; DNA: TGTGCCAGCAGTACCGGGACAAATCAGCCCCAGCATTTT
size: -; V: TRBV12-3/TRBV12-4; J: TRBJ2-7; D: -; CDR3: CASSPRGGGEQYF; DNA: TGTGCCAGCAGCCCCCGTGGGGGAGGCGAGCAGTACTTC
size: -; V: TRBV6-5; J: TRBJ2-6; D: -; CDR3: CASRSSGANVLTF; DNA: TGTGCCAGCAGGTCCTCTGGGGCCAACGTCCTGACTTTC
size: few; V: TRBV28; J: TRBJ1-2; D: -; CDR3: CASKIPGGYGYTF; DNA: TGTGCCAGCAAAATTCCGGGGGGCTATGGCTACACCTTC